This T cell receptor (beta chain) was identified in a study of CXCR3-negative and CXCR3-positive naive CD8 T cells. By frequency, this clonotype is medium-sized. Its matching antigen is unknown. In preparing the TRB cDNA libraries, 5' RACE with UMI labels was used. TCRdb re-called the 5' RACE reads and gives one entry per CDR3 protein, without DNA. The table gives 7,000 to 8,500 distinct CDR3 sequences; the top ten clones make up approximately 1.4% of it. This CDR3 spans 13 amino acids. Per the germline V gene, CDR1 is SQVTM and CDR2 is ANQGSEA. Study-wide results and limits: Surface CD5 was comparable between naive subsets; TCR strength was inferred from TRB CDR3 properties. Comparison of naive CXCR3-negative and CXCR3-positive cells revealed similar TRBV-TRBJ usage, while memory cells differed. After cryopreservation, CXCR3 expression dropped partially; most assays used fresh PBMCs. Higher TRB CDR3 hydrophobicity marked CXCR3-positive naive cells relative to CXCR3-negative naive cells.

The receptor was derived from a human donor in good health. Some clones in this sample may be carry-over from other donors' samples. The V and J genes are TRBV29-1 and TRBJ2-7. The sequenced material came from naive CXCR3+ CD8+ T cells from blood. Subset in this sample: CD45RO-CCR7+CD27+CD95- naive CD8+ T cells expressing CXCR3 (TNR3+). The CDR3 loop is CSVERESSYEQYF.